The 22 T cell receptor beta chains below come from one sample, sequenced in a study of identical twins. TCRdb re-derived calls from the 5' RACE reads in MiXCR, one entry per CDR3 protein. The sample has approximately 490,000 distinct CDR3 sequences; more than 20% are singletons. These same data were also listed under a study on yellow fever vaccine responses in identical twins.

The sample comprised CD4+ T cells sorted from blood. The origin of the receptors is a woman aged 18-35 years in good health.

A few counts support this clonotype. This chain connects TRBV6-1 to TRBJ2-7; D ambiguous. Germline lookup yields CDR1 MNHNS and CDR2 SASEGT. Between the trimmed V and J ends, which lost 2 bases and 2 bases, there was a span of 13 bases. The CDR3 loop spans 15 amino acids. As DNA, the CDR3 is TGTGCCAGCAGTGAATGGGCAGGTCCCGCCTACGAGCAGTACTTC. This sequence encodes CASSEWAGPAYEQYF.

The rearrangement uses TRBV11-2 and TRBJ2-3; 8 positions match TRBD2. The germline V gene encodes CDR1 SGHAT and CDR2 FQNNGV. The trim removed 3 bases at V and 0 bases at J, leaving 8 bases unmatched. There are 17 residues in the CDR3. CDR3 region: CASSLRGASSSTDTQYF. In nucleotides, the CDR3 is TGTGCCAGCAGCTTGCGGGGGGCGTCCTCGAGCACAGATACGCAGTATTTT.

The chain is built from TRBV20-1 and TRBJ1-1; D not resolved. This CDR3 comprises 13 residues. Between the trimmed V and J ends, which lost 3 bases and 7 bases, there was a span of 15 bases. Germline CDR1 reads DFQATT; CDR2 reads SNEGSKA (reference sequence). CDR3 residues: CSASLFGIGEAFF. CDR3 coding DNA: TGCAGTGCTAGTTTATTCGGGATCGGTGAAGCTTTCTTT.

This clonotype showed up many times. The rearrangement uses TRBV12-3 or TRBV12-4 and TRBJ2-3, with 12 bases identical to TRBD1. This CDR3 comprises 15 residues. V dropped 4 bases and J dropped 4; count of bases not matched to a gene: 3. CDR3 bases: TGTGCCAGCAGTTCGGGACAGGGGGCATCAGATACGCAGTATTTT. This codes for CASSSGQGASDTQYF.

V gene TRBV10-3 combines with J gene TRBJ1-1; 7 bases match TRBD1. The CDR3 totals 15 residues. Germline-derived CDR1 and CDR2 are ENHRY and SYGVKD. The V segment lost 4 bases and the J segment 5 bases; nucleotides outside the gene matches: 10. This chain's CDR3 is CAISARQGDKTEAFF. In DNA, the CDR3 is TGTGCCATCAGTGCCCGACAGGGTGATAAGACTGAAGCTTTCTTT.

CDR3 DNA sequence: TGTGCCAGCAGCTTGTACGGGGGGGACACAGATACGCAGTATTTT. It is translated as CASSLYGGDTDTQYF. The gene calls are TRBV5-5 and TRBJ2-3, with 8 bases matching TRBD2. The ends lost 1 base at V and 2 bases at J; junction bases unmatched: 3. The CDR3 extends over 15 amino acids. Germline CDR1 and CDR2: SGHKS and YYEKEE (reference sequence).

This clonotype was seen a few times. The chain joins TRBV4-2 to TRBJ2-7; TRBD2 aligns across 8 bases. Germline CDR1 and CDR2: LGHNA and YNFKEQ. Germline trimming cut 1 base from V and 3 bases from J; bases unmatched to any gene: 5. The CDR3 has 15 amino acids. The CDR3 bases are TGTGCCAGCAGCCAAGTACGGGAGGGACGCTACGAGCAGTACTTC. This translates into CASSQVREGRYEQYF.

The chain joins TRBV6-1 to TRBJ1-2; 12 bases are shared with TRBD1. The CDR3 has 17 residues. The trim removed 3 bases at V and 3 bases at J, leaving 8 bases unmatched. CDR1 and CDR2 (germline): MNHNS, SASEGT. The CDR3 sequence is CASSDYGTGGKYYGYTF. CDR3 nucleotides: TGTGCCAGCAGTGACTACGGGACAGGGGGCAAGTACTATGGCTACACCTTC.

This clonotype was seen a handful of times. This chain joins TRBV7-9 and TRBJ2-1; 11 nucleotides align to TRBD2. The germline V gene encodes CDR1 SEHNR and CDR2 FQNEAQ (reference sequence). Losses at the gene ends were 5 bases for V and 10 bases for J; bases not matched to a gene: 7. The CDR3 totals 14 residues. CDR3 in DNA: TGTGCCAGCAGCCTTAAGACTAGCGGGAAAGAGCAGTTCTTC. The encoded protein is CASSLKTSGKEQFF.

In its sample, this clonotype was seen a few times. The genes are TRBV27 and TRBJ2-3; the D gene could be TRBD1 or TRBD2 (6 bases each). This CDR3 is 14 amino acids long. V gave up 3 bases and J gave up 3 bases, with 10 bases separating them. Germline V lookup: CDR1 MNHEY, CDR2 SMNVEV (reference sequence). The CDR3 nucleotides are TGTGCCAGCAGTTTTGGGGGGCTTACAGATACGCAGTATTTT. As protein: CASSFGGLTDTQYF.

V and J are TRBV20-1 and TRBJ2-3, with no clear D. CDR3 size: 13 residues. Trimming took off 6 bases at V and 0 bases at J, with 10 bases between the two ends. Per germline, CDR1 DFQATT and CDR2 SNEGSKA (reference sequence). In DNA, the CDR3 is TGCAGTGCCCCCGTGGTTAGCACAGATACGCAGTATTTT. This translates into CSAPVVSTDTQYF.

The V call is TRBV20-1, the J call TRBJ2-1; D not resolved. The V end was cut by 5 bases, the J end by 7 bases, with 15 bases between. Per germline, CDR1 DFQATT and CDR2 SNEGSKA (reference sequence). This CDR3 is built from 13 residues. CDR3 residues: CSAGPVTYNEQFF. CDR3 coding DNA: TGCAGTGCTGGCCCCGTTACTTATAATGAGCAGTTCTTC.

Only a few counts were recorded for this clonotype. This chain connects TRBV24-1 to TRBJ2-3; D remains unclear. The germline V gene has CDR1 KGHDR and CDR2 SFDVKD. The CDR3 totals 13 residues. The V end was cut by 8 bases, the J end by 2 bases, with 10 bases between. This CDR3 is CATNGGNTDTQYF. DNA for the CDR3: TGTGCCACCAACGGCGGAAACACAGATACGCAGTATTTT.

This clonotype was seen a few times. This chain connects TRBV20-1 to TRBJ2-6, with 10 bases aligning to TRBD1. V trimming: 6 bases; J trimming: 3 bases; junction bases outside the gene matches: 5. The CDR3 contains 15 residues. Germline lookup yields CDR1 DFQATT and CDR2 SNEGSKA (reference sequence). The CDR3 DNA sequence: TGCAGTGCGGGGAGGGACAGGGGTGGGGCCAACGTCCTGACTTTC. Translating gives CSAGRDRGGANVLTF.

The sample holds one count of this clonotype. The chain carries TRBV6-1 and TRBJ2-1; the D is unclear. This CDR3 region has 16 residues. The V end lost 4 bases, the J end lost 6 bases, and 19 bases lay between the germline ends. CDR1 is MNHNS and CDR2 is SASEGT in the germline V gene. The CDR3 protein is CASSAVWGKDFNEQFF. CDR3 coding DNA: TGTGCCAGCAGTGCCGTTTGGGGAAAAGATTTCAATGAGCAGTTCTTC.

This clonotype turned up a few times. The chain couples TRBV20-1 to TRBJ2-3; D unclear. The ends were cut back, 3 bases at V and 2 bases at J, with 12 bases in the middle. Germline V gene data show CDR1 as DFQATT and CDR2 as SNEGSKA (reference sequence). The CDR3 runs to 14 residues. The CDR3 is CSASFSSVTDTQYF. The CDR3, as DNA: TGCAGTGCTAGTTTCTCCAGCGTCACAGATACGCAGTATTTT.

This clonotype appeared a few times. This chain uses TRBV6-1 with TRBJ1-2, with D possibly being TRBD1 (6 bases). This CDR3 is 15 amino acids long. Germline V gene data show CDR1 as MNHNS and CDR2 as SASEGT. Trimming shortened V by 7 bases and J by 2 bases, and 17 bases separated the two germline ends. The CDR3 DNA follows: TGTGCCAGCACAGACCGGGGGGCCTTAAACTATGGCTACACCTTC. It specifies CASTDRGALNYGYTF.

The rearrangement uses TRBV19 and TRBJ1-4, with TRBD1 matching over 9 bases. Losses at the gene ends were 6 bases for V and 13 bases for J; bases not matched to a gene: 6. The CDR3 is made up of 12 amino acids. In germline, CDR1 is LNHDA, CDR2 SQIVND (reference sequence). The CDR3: CASRDRGIGLFF. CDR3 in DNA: TGTGCCAGTAGGGACAGGGGCATTGGACTGTTTTTT.

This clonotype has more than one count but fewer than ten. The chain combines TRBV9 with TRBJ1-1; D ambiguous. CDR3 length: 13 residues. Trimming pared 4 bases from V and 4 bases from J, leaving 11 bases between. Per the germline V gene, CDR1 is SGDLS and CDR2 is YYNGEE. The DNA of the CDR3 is TGTGCCAGCAGCCAAATGATGGGCACTGAAGCTTTCTTT. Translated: CASSQMMGTEAFF.

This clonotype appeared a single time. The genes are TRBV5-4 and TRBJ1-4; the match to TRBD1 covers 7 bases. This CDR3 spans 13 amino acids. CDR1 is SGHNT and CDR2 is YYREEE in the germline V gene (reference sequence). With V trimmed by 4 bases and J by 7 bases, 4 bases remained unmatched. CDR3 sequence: CASSTRGSEKLFF. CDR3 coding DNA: TGTGCCAGCAGCACCAGGGGGAGTGAAAAACTGTTTTTT.

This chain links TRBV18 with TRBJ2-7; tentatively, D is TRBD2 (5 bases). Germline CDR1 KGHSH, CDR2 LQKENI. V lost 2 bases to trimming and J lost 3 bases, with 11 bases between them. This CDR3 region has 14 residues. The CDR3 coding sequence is TGTGCCAGCTCACCAGCCGGGGTGGACTACGAGCAGTACTTC. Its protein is CASSPAGVDYEQYF.

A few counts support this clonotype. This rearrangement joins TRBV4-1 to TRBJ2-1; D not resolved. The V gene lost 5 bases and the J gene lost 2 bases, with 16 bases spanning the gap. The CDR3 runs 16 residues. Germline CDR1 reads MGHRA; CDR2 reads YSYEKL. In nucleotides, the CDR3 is TGCGCCAGCAGCACCCCCGGGCGAAAAGCCTACAATGAGCAGTTCTTC. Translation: CASSTPGRKAYNEQFF.